The clone carrying this TCR beta chain was recorded once. Each participant's cohort was designated according to participant-reported clinical history. Per germline, CDR1 LNHDA and CDR2 SQIVND (reference sequence). Trimming left V 8 bases short and J 11 bases short, with 21 bases between. The CDR3 covers 13 residues. Here immunoSEQ multiplex PCR was the method, and the copy in TCRdb shows in-frame clones only, minus some. Of 210,000 or so clones listed, about 76% are singletons. The data belong to a study of blood T cell repertoires in COVID-19. Study context: From T cells, B-cell-depleted T cells, or PBMCs came the material, which was cDNA or gDNA.

The source material was PBMCs or T cells enriched from blood (not recorded which). This TCR derives from a woman aged 45-65 years with acute COVID-19. This chain uses TRBV19 with TRBJ1-1, with TRBD1 as a possible D gene (6 bases). The CDR3 nucleotides are TGTGCCAGTGGCATACAGGGTCGGGTAAGGGCTTTCTTT. This gives the protein CASGIQGRVRAFF. Full variable domain (remainder filled in from reference TRBV19 and TRBJ1-1): DGGITQSPKYLFRKEGQNVTLSCEQNLNHDAMYWYRQDPGQGLRLIYYSQIVNDFQKGDIAEGYSVSREKKESFPLTVTSAQKNPTAFYLCASGIQGRVRAFFGQGTRLTVV.